This T cell receptor (beta chain) was identified in a study of cytomegalovirus exposure and HLA in healthy donors. The study ran its PCR with 60 Vbeta and 13 Jbeta primers. Assay: immunoSEQ multiplex PCR; the TCRdb copy retains only in-frame clones and omits some. The sample comprises some 120,000 clones, 80% of which are singletons, and 2.5% to 3.5% rests with the top ten. The CDR3 sequence is 13 residues long. Germline V gene data show CDR1 as GTSNPN and CDR2 as SVGIG (reference sequence). Trimming took off 0 bases at V and 9 bases at J, with 12 bases between the two ends. Sample: PBMCs. The V and J genes are TRBV30 and TRBJ2-1, with a possible D match to TRBD2 (5 bases). This TCR came from a male donor in good health and CMV-seronegative. In nucleotides, the CDR3 is TGTGCCTGGAGTGTAAGTCACACTAGTGAGCAGTTCTTC. Translating it yields CAWSVSHTSEQFF.